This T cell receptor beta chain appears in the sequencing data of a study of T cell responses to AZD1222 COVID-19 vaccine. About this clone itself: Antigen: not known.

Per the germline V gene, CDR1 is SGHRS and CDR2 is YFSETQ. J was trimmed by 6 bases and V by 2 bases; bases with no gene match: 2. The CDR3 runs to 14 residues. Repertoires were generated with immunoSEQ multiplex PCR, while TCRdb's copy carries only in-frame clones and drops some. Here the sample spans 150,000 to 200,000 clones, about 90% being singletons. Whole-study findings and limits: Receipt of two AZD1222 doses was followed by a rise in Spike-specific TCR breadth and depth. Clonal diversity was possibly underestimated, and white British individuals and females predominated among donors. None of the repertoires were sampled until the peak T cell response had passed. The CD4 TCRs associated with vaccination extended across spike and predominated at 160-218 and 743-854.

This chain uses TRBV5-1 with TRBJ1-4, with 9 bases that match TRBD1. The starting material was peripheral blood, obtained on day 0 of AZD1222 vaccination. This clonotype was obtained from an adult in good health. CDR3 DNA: TGCGCCAGCAGCTTACAGGGGGCAGATGAAAAACTGTTTTTT. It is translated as CASSLQGADEKLFF.